The 27 T cell receptor beta chains presented below share a single source sample, sequenced in a study of shared clonotypes between healthy human individuals. Here immunoSEQ multiplex PCR was the method, and the copy in TCRdb shows in-frame clones only, minus some. The table shows approximately 350,000 clones, with roughly 96% occurring only once. The sequenced sample was memory CD8+ T cells sorted from blood. The subset: CD45RO+ cells pooled with CCR7-negative TemRA cells. The receptors here all came from a man aged 30-40 years in good health.

The V gene is TRBV7-9, the J gene TRBJ2-7, with D maybe TRBD1 (5 bases). The CDR3 sequence is 14 residues long. The ends were cut back, 6 bases at V and 2 bases at J, with 14 bases in the middle. Looked up from germline, CDR1 is SEHNR and CDR2 is FQNEAQ (reference sequence). The CDR3 protein is CASSQGSHTYEQYF. CDR3 bases: TGTGCCAGCAGTCAGGGTTCCCACACCTACGAGCAGTACTTC.

The rearrangement links TRBV7-8 to TRBJ2-2; TRBD1 is a possible D gene (6 bases). Trimming stripped 1 base from V and 5 bases from J, with 14 bases between. The CDR3 is 16 residues long. Germline values: CDR1 SGHVS, CDR2 FQNEAQ. The CDR3 loop reads CASSLVVQGRTGELFF. The CDR3 bases are TGTGCCAGCAGCTTAGTGGTCCAGGGGCGGACCGGGGAGCTGTTTTTT.

This rearrangement joins TRBV9 to TRBJ2-5; D remains ambiguous. Trimming shortened V by 0 bases and J by 2 bases, and 8 bases separated the two germline ends. The germline gives CDR1 SGDLS, CDR2 YYNGEE. The CDR3 extends over 14 amino acids. This CDR3 reads CASSVVDRQETQYF. The CDR3 DNA reads as TGTGCCAGCAGCGTAGTGGATAGGCAAGAGACCCAGTACTTC.

Turning to this clone: The same CDR3 arises from other DNA sequences in this sample as well. This chain links TRBV27 with TRBJ2-6, with unresolved D. Germline CDR1 is MNHEY and CDR2 is SMNVEV (reference sequence). Trimming left V 2 bases short and J 0 bases short, with 2 bases between. This CDR3 contains 14 residues. CDR3 residues: CASSLGSGANVLTF. In DNA, the CDR3 is TGTGCCAGCAGTTTAGGCTCTGGGGCCAACGTCCTGACTTTC.

The gene calls are TRBV27 and TRBJ1-4; TRBD1 aligns across 9 bases. This CDR3 has 14 amino acids. The germline gives CDR1 MNHEY, CDR2 SMNVEV (reference sequence). V lost 5 bases, J lost 8 bases, and 6 bases stayed unmatched. For the CDR3, the DNA is TGTGCCAGCAGTACAGGGGGCGCGAGAGAAAAACTGTTTTTT. Encoded protein: CASSTGGAREKLFF.

This chain joins TRBV2 and TRBJ2-7; no clear D. The germline CDR1 and CDR2 sequences are SNHLY and FYNNEI. The germline V and J ends were trimmed by 4 bases and 3 bases, with 13 bases remaining between them. The CDR3 covers 14 residues. The CDR3 is CASSGTPLLYEQYF. CDR3 DNA sequence: TGTGCCAGCAGTGGGACCCCACTGCTCTACGAGCAGTACTTC.

Of note for this clone: Other DNA sequences within the sample encode an identical CDR3. The chain joins TRBV28 to TRBJ1-5, with D possibly matching TRBD1 (5 bases). This CDR3 is built from 13 residues. Trimming cost V 3 bases and J 4 bases, with 7 bases left between them. Germline CDR1 and CDR2: MDHEN and SYDVKM. Here the CDR3 reads CASSFGGNQPQHF. CDR3 nucleotides: TGTGCCAGCAGTTTCGGGGGGAATCAGCCCCAGCATTTT. The full variable domain, rest sourced from reference TRBV28 and TRBJ1-5, is DVKVTQSSRYLVKRTGEKVFLECVQDMDHENMFWYRQDPGLGLRLIYFSYDVKMKEKGDIPEGYSVSREKKERFSLILESASTNQTSMYLCASSFGGNQPQHFGDGTRLSIL.

V usage is TRBV6-4 and J usage is TRBJ2-5, with no clear D. The V end lost 4 bases, the J end lost 5 bases, and 2 bases lay between the germline ends. Germline assignment: CDR1 MRHNA and CDR2 SNTAGT. CDR3 length: 10 amino acids. CDR3 nucleotide sequence: TGTGCCAGCAGTGCGGAGACCCAGTACTTC. This sequence encodes CASSAETQYF.

The J gene is TRBJ2-7, the V gene TRBV27; D is perhaps TRBD1 (6 bases). The length of the CDR3 is 13 residues. CDR1 is MNHEY and CDR2 is SMNVEV in the germline V gene (reference sequence). The germline V and J ends were trimmed by 6 bases and 4 bases, with 13 bases remaining between them. In DNA form, the CDR3 reads TGTGCCAGCAGCCAGGGGAGTCCTTACGAGCAGTACTTC. Translating it yields CASSQGSPYEQYF.

The chain carries TRBV25-1 and TRBJ2-1; maybe TRBD2 (6 bases). V lost 8 bases and J 2 bases, leaving 13 bases between the germline ends. The CDR3 consists of 14 residues. Germline CDR1 reads MGHDK; CDR2 reads SYGVNS. The CDR3 region has the DNA TGTGCCAGCCCTCTAGCGCCCCCCTACAATGAGCAGTTCTTC. Protein product: CASPLAPPYNEQFF. The whole variable domain, remainder taken from reference TRBV25-1 and TRBJ2-1, is EADIYQTPRYLVIGTGKKITLECSQTMGHDKMYWYQQDPGMELHLIHYSYGVNSTEKGDLSSESTVSRIRTEHFPLTLESARPSHTSQYLCASPLAPPYNEQFFGPGTRLTVL.

Here the CDR3 DNA reads TGTGCCAGCAGCTTCATAAGGGGAAGACATAGCAATCAGCCCCAGCATTTT. Protein sequence: CASSFIRGRHSNQPQHF. J is TRBJ1-5 and V is TRBV11-1; the D gene is possibly TRBD1 (5 bases). The CDR3 runs to 17 residues. Germline loops: CDR1 SGHAT, CDR2 FQDESV (reference sequence). Trimming cost V 3 bases and J 0 bases, with 15 bases left between them.

The gene calls are TRBV6-4 and TRBJ1-2; 7 bases align to TRBD1. The junction had 7 bases not matched to a gene; V was cut back by 4 bases and J by 8 bases. The germline gives CDR1 MRHNA, CDR2 SNTAGT. The CDR3 sequence is 13 residues long. CDR3 sequence (DNA): TGTGCCAGCAGTGCGTTAGGGGGCAGCGGCTACACCTTC. As protein: CASSALGGSGYTF.

The chain is built from TRBV5-1 and TRBJ2-5; 8 positions agree with TRBD2. The V and J ends lost 3 bases and 0 bases, in that order; junction bases with no gene match: 7. From germline, CDR1 is SGHRS and CDR2 YFSETQ. CDR3 length equals 16 residues. The CDR3 region is CASSWGSGGHQETQYF. For the CDR3, the DNA is TGCGCCAGCAGCTGGGGGAGCGGGGGCCACCAAGAGACCCAGTACTTC.

This chain links TRBV2 with TRBJ1-5; D call uncertain. CDR3 length equals 15 residues. CDR1 and CDR2 from the germline V gene are SNHLY and FYNNEI. The V end lost 5 bases, the J end lost 2 bases, and 13 bases lay between the germline ends. The CDR3 DNA follows: TGTGCCAGCAGTCCCGGGCTCCTCGGCAATCAGCCCCAGCATTTT. This codes for CASSPGLLGNQPQHF.

The chain links TRBV5-1 to TRBJ2-4; TRBD2 aligns across 9 bases. With 5 bases clipped from V and 2 bases from J, the junction kept 20 bases outside the gene matches. Germline V gene lookup returns CDR1 SGHRS and CDR2 YFSETQ. This CDR3 has 20 amino acids. CDR3 coding DNA: TGCGCCAGCAGGAGGCCGCGGGAGGGCCCGCTTCGTACAACCAAAAACATTCAGTACTTC. Translation gives CASRRPREGPLRTTKNIQYF.

This clone was picked up one time. The CDR3 sequence: CAIQKAGGPGEQYF. DNA of the CDR3: TGTGCCATCCAAAAAGCGGGAGGGCCTGGAGAGCAGTACTTC. This chain links TRBV10-3 with TRBJ2-7, with 10 bases that match TRBD2. Germline CDR1 ENHRY, CDR2 SYGVKD. There are 14 residues in the CDR3. The ends lost 8 bases at V and 7 bases at J; junction bases unmatched: 11.

The chain links TRBV10-2 to TRBJ2-7, with a tentative D call TRBD1 (6 bases). Germline V gene data show CDR1 as WSHSY and CDR2 as SAAADI. Between the trimmed V and J ends, which lost 5 bases and 3 bases, there was a span of 14 bases. This CDR3 comprises 14 residues. CDR3 nucleotides: TGCGCCAGCAGTCGGACAGACATCCTCTACGAGCAGTACTTC. Translation gives CASSRTDILYEQYF.

CDR3 nucleotide sequence: TGTGCCAGCAGCTGGCGGGAGGGAGTCGCCTACGAGCAGTACTTC. Protein: CASSWREGVAYEQYF. This rearrangement joins TRBV5-4 to TRBJ2-7; 9 bases are a match to TRBD2. Germline lookup yields CDR1 SGHNT and CDR2 YYREEE (reference sequence). The ends lost 3 bases at V and 2 bases at J; junction bases unmatched: 6. This CDR3 contains 15 residues.

The chain employs TRBV5-4 and TRBJ1-6; D perhaps matches TRBD1 (5 bases). The V end lost 4 bases, the J end lost 7 bases, and 9 bases lay between the germline ends. The CDR3 runs to 13 residues. CDR1 SGHNT and CDR2 YYREEE come from the germline V gene (reference sequence). CDR3 amino acids: CASSPDRNSPLHF. In DNA form, the CDR3 reads TGTGCCAGCAGCCCAGACAGAAATTCACCCCTCCACTTT.

This chain links TRBV19 with TRBJ2-7, with TRBD1 as a possible D gene (5 bases). Germline V gene sequence: CDR1 LNHDA, CDR2 SQIVND (reference sequence). V was shortened by 5 bases and J by 4 bases, with 18 bases between the two germline ends. This CDR3 has 15 amino acids. This chain's CDR3 is CASSLFVQGIYEQYF. The DNA of the CDR3 is TGTGCCAGTAGTTTATTCGTCCAGGGTATATACGAGCAGTACTTC.

The CDR3 sequence is CASSLLAGGGTGELFF. As DNA, the CDR3 is TGTGCCAGCAGCTTATTGGCGGGAGGAGGCACCGGGGAGCTGTTTTTT. V is TRBV11-2 and J is TRBJ2-2, with 8 bases identical to TRBD2. The CDR3 is made up of 16 amino acids. Per the germline V gene, CDR1 is SGHAT and CDR2 is FQNNGV. J was trimmed by 4 bases and V by 2 bases; bases with no gene match: 6. Full variable domain (rest looked up from reference TRBV11-2 and TRBJ2-2): EAGVAQSPRYKIIEKRQSVAFWCNPISGHATLYWYQQILGQGPKLLIQFQNNGVVDDSQLPKDRFSAERLKGVDSTLKIQPAKLEDSAVYLCASSLLAGGGTGELFFGEGSRLTVL.

This sequence joins TRBV5-6 and TRBJ2-7; D unclear. Trimming took 0 bases from V and 3 from J, leaving 16 bases between them. CDR3 length: 16 amino acids. Germline loops: CDR1 SGHDT, CDR2 YYEEEE. This CDR3 is CASSLAGLSLNYEQYF. CDR3 coding DNA: TGTGCCAGCAGCTTGGCCGGGCTATCTTTAAACTACGAGCAGTACTTC.

The V call is TRBV4-1, the J call TRBJ1-6; 8 nucleotides match TRBD1. CDR3 size: 15 residues. The V and J ends lost 0 bases and 10 bases, in that order; junction bases with no gene match: 5. Germline assignment: CDR1 MGHRA and CDR2 YSYEKL. CDR3 protein: CASSQEAGGKSPLHF. The CDR3 coding sequence is TGCGCCAGCAGCCAAGAGGCAGGGGGCAAATCACCCCTCCACTTT.

The gene calls are TRBV5-1 and TRBJ2-7, with D possibly called TRBD1 or TRBD2 (5 bases each). V lost 4 bases, J lost 0 bases, and 11 bases lay in between. In germline, CDR1 is SGHRS, CDR2 YFSETQ. The CDR3 spans 14 residues. The CDR3 sequence: CASSRDGHSYEQYF. DNA of the CDR3: TGCGCCAGCAGCAGGGACGGCCACTCCTACGAGCAGTACTTC. Variable domain in full (rest from reference TRBV5-1 and TRBJ2-7): KAGVTQTPRYLIKTRGQQVTLSCSPISGHRSVSWYQQTPGQGLQFLFEYFSETQRNKGNFPGRFSGRQFSNSRSEMNVSTLELGDSALYLCASSRDGHSYEQYFGPGTRLTVT.

The rearrangement joins TRBV5-1 to TRBJ2-3; 14 positions match TRBD2. Germline values: CDR1 SGHRS, CDR2 YFSETQ. V dropped 0 bases and J dropped 0; count of bases not matched to a gene: 3. CDR3 length: 18 amino acids. Written as DNA, the CDR3 is TGCGCCAGCAGCTTGGGACTAGCGGGAGGGCCTAGCACAGATACGCAGTATTTT. It specifies CASSLGLAGGPSTDTQYF.

The chain recombines TRBV5-1 with TRBJ1-2; D perhaps matches TRBD1 (6 bases). This CDR3 region has 13 residues. With 3 bases removed from V and 6 bases from J, the gap between germline ends came to 12 bases. The V gene's germline CDR1 is SGHRS and CDR2 YFSETQ. CDR3 sequence reads: CASSSNRAHGYTF. CDR3 in DNA: TGCGCCAGCAGCTCCAACAGGGCGCATGGCTACACCTTC.

The chain has TRBV5-6 and TRBJ2-7, with 10 positions matching TRBD1. The CDR3 is 17 amino acids. Trimming removed 0 bases from V and 3 bases from J; junction bases left unmatched: 9. The V gene's germline CDR1 is SGHDT and CDR2 YYEEEE. The CDR3 sequence is CASSLVGTGEGIYEQYF. The CDR3, as DNA: TGTGCCAGCAGCTTGGTGGGGACAGGGGAGGGGATCTACGAGCAGTACTTC.